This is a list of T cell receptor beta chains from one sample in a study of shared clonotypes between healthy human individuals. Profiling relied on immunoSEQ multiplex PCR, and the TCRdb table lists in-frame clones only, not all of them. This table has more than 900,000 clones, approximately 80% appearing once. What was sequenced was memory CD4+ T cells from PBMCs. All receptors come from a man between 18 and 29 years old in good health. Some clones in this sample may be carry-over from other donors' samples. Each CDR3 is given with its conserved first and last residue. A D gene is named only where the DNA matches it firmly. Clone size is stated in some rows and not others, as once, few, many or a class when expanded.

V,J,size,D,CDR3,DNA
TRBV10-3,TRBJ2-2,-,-,CAISERSTTLATNTGELFF,TGTGCCATCAGTGAAAGGAGTACTACTCTAGCGACGAACACCGGGGAGCTGTTTTTT
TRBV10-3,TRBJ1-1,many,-,CAISGGLRQGTEAFF,TGTGCCATCAGTGGGGGCCTACGCCAGGGCACTGAAGCTTTCTTT
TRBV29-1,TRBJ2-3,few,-,CSVVGGGIPTDTQYF,TGCAGCGTTGTGGGGGGGGGCATTCCCACAGATACGCAGTATTTT
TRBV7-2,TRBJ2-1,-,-,CASSSLPQFF,TGTGCCAGCAGCTCACTTCCCCAGTTCTTC
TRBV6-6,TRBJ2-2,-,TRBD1,CASSALIQGAGELFF,TGTGCCAGCAGTGCTCTGATACAGGGGGCCGGGGAGCTGTTTTTT
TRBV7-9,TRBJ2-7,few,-,CASSPQGSEQYF,TGTGCCAGCAGCCCACAGGGAAGCGAGCAGTACTTC
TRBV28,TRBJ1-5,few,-,CASSLSFNQPQHF,TGTGCCAGCAGTTTGTCGTTCAATCAGCCCCAGCATTTT
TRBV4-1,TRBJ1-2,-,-,CASSQFGRGTGPGYTF,TGCGCCAGCAGCCAATTTGGGCGGGGAACAGGGCCGGGCTACACCTTC
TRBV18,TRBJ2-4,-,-,CATSRKDKNIQYF,TGTGCCACCTCCCGTAAGGACAAAAACATTCAGTACTTC
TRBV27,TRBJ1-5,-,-,CASSPLTGVGPQHF,TGTGCCAGCAGCCCTCTCACAGGTGTGGGGCCCCAGCATTTT
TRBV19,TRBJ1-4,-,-,CASSLGGRNNEKLFF,TGTGCCAGTAGTCTGGGGGGACGGAATAATGAAAAACTGTTTTTT
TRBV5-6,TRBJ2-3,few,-,CASSSLRGRYTDTQYF,TGTGCCAGCAGCAGTCTTCGAGGGCGTTACACAGATACGCAGTATTTT